This TCR beta chain originates from a study of CD8+ T cells in alopecia areata. Study context: The study gave tofacitinib for 6 to 18 months, then 6 months off drug.

The study team obtained lesional scalp punch biopsies and peripheral blood from alopecia areata patients. Study-wide results and limits: Possibly because of HLA-related factors, TCR sharing was less clear across patients than in mice. Scalp data also include sequences from resident alphabeta T cells of normal skin.

After isolation, RNA underwent reverse transcription to generate cDNA as the sequencing template. Libraries were prepared by immunoSEQ multiplex PCR; TCRdb keeps only in-frame clonotypes and omits some of them. The table lists under 15,000 clones, 60% of them singletons. Regarding this clone: No antigen is known for it.

Germline values: CDR1 SGHRS, CDR2 YFSETQ. V dropped 4 bases and J dropped 5; count of bases not matched to a gene: 8. This CDR3 comprises 15 residues. This clonotype originated in a human donor with alopecia areata. Specimen: skin. This chain connects TRBV5-1 to TRBJ1-4, with TRBD1 identical over 7 bases. The CDR3 sequence is CASSLQDRVNEKLFF. The CDR3 coding sequence is TGCGCCAGCAGCCTCCAAGACAGGGTAAATGAAAAACTGTTTTTT.